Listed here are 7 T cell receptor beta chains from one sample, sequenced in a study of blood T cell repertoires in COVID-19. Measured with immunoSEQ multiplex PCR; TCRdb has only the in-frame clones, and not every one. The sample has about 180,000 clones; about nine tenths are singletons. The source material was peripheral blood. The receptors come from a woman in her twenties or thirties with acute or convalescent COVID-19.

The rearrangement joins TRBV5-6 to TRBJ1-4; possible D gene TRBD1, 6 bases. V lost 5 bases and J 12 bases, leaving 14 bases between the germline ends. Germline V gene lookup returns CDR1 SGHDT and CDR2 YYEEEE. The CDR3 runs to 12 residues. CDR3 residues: CASSKPGQELFF. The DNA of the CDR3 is TGTGCCAGCAGTAAACCGGGACAAGAACTGTTTTTT.

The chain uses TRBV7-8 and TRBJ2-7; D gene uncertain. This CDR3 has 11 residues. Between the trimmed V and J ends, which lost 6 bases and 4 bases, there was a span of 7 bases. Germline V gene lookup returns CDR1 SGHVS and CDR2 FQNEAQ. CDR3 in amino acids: CASSLRYEQYF. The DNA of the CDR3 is TGTGCCAGCAGTTTGCGATACGAGCAGTACTTC.

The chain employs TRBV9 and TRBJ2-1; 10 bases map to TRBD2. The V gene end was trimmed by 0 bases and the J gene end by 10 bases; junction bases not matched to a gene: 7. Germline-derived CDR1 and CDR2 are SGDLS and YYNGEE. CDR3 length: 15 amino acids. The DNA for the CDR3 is TGTGCCAGCAGCGTAGGCGGGCTAGCGGGAGTGGAGCAGTTCTTC. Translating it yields CASSVGGLAGVEQFF.

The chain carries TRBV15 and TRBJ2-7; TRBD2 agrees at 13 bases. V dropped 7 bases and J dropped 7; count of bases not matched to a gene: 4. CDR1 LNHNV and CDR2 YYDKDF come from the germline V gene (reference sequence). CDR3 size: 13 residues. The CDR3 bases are TGTGCCACCAAGGGACTAGCGGGACGTGAGCAGTACTTC. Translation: CATKGLAGREQYF.

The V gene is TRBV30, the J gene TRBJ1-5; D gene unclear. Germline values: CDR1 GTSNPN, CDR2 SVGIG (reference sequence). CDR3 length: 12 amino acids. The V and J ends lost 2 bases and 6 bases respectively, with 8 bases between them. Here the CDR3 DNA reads TGTGCCTGGAGTTTCTATGGTCAGCCCCAGCATTTT. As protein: CAWSFYGQPQHF.

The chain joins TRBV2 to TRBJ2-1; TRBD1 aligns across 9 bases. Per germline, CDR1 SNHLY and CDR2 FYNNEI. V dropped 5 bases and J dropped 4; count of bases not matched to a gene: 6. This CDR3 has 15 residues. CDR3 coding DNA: TGTGCCAGCAGTACCGGGACAGGGCTTTACAATGAGCAGTTCTTC. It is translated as CASSTGTGLYNEQFF. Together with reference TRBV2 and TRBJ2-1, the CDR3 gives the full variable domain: EPEVTQTPSHQVTQMGQEVILRCVPISNHLYFYWYRQILGQKVEFLVSFYNNEISEKSEIFDDQFSVERPDGSNFTLKIRSTKLEDSAMYFCASSTGTGLYNEQFFGPGTRLTVL.

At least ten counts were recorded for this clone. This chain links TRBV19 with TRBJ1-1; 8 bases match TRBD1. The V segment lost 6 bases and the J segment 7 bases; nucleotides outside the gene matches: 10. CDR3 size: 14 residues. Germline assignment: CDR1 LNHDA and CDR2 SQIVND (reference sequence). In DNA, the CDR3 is TGTGCCAGTAGCCAACAGGGGGGGGTTGGTGAAGCTTTCTTT. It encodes CASSQQGGVGEAFF.